Only one count was recorded for the clone carrying this T cell receptor beta chain. The antigen is not known. The data stem from a study of CD8 T cells in ankylosing spondylitis. Study-wide results and limits: Apparently characteristic of ankylosing spondylitis blood was a TCR beta motif (under ten highly homologous variants). Matched ankylosing spondylitis synovial fluid reportedly showed significant enrichment of disease-linked clones. There were earlier reports of some motif variants in reactive arthritis synovial fluid and blood.

Looked up from germline, CDR1 is LNHDA and CDR2 is SQIVND (reference sequence). V was pared by 2 bases and J by 5 bases, with 7 bases of the junction left unmatched. This CDR3 comprises 15 residues. TCR beta libraries were made by quantitative 5'-RACE with molecular barcodes. TCRdb called the 5' RACE reads again in MiXCR, with one record for every CDR3 protein. The data contain about 390,000 distinct CDR3 sequences, 20% to 25% of them singletons. The specimen was blood, either unsorted or a sorted T cell fraction (not recorded which). The receptor's source is a male donor with ankylosing spondylitis. This chain joins TRBV19 and TRBJ2-3; the match to TRBD2 covers 7 bases. CDR3 residues: CASSIRGGSGDTQYF. The CDR3 DNA is TGTGCCAGTAGTATACGGGGCGGGAGTGGAGATACGCAGTATTTT.